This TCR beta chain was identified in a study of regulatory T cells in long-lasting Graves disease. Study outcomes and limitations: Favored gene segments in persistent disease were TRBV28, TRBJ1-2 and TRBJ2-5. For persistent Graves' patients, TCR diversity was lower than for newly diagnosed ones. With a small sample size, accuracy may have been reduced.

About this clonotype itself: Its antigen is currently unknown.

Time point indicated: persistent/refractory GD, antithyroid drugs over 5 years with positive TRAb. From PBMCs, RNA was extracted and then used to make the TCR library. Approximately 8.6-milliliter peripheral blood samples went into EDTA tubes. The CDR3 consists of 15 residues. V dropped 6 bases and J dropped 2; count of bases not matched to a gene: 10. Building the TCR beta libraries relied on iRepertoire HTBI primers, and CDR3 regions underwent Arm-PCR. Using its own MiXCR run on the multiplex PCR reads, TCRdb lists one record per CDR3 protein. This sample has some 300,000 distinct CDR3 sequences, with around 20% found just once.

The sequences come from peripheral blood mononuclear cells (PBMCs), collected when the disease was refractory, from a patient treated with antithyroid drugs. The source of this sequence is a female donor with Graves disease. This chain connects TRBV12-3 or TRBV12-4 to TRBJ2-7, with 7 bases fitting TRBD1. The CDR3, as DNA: TGTGCCAGCAGCCCCTCCTCCGGGACAGCCTACGAGCAGTACTTC. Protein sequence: CASSPSSGTAYEQYF.